This T cell receptor (beta chain) derives from a study of T-cell reconstitution after alpha-beta-depleted transplantation in children (dated by TCRdb to the mid-2010s). About the full investigation: Using TCR repertoire profiling, the study followed T-cell immune reconstitution in a quantitative way in children after TCRalphabeta/CD19-depleted allogeneic hematopoietic cell transplantation.

V is shortened by 4 bases, J by 0 bases, and the region joining them spans 9 bases. Including the terminal cysteine and phenylalanine, the CDR3 comprises 14 residues. Just CDR3 DNA is preserved here, 42 bases in frame from base 1. CDR1 and CDR2 are drawn from the germline V gene: MNHEY, SVGEGT. What the study reported, not specific to this receptor: About two months after transplant, the apparently early recovery of alphabetaT-cell counts reportedly depended on just several hundred clones that had expanded rapidly and came from non-depleted graft cells. The frequencies of hyperexpanded clones fell over the following months, and after one year, T-cell counts and TCRbeta diversity were mostly attributed to newly produced T cells. In some patients, the high TCRbeta diversity seen at day 60 was put down to recipient T cells and intrathymic progenitors that had survived conditioning.

Taken with the paper, the label for treatment or condition translates to: allogeneic hematopoietic cell transplantation with graft depleted of TCRalphabeta T cells and CD19 B cells. Transplant recipients were children who received TCRalphabeta/CD19-depleted allogeneic hematopoietic cell grafts. This clonotype has only a few counts. The antigen it binds to is not known. No quality values exist for individual bases; no much larger clone is one base distant. The library was generated by PCR. The listed sequencing device is Illumina HiSeq 2500. Molecular barcoding was employed in the preparation of TCR libraries, with unique molecular identifiers being used to normalize TCRbeta repertoire quantification. TCRdb applied fastp at Q25 and MiXCR to the public reads, then kept only in-frame beta chains. Records with the same CDR3 protein are collapsed into one entry carrying the most frequent genes and DNA. The sample data list hundreds of thousands of distinct CDR3 sequences, and more than 15% of these were observed just once. The ten largest account for roughly two fifths of the sample.

The sequencing here drew on PBMCs, mostly from graft donor cells, taken 360 days after TCRalphabeta/CD19-depleted stem cell transplant. This sequence was found in a male patient between 2 and 15 years old who had a stem cell transplant for acute lymphoblastic leukemia, so the T cells may come from the graft donor. This receptor chain uses TRBV6-2 or TRBV6-3 and TRBJ1-1; TRBD1 is a possible D gene, resting on 5 matching bases. The nucleotide sequence reads TGTGCCAGCAGTTCCGGGACGGTGAACACTGAAGCTTTCTTT. This codes for CASSSGTVNTEAFF.